This passage covers 11 T cell receptor beta chains from one sample sequenced in a study of cytomegalovirus exposure and HLA in healthy donors. PCR employed 60 Vbeta and 13 Jbeta primers. TCRdb's copy holds only in-frame clones and misses some; the assay was immunoSEQ multiplex PCR. This table holds some 200,000 clones, 70% to 80% found once. Sequenced material: PBMCs. The receptors come from a woman between 45 and 60 years old in good health and CMV-seronegative.

This clone was counted between two and nine times. J is TRBJ1-4 and V is TRBV5-1; TRBD1 matches at 8 bases. The V and J ends lost 4 bases and 6 bases, in that order; junction bases with no gene match: 5. The CDR3 length is 14 residues. CDR1 and CDR2 (germline): SGHRS, YFSETQ. In DNA form, the CDR3 reads TGCGCCAGCAGCCAGGACAGGGTGGATGAAAAACTGTTTTTT. It codes for CASSQDRVDEKLFF.

In its sample, this clone was seen a few times. The J gene is TRBJ1-2, the V gene TRBV2; 8 positions agree with TRBD1. The CDR3 has 14 amino acids. The trim removed 8 bases at V and 0 bases at J, leaving 5 bases unmatched. Per germline, CDR1 SNHLY and CDR2 FYNNEI. CDR3 region: CASGETGANYGYTF. The CDR3 DNA reads as TGTGCCAGCGGAGAGACAGGGGCTAACTATGGCTACACCTTC.

Only one count was recorded for this clone. V is TRBV4-2 and J is TRBJ2-3; 8 bases are shared with TRBD2. This CDR3 spans 15 amino acids. The germline gives CDR1 LGHNA, CDR2 YNFKEQ. V lost 2 bases to trimming and J lost 4 bases; unmatched junction nucleotides: 5. The CDR3: CASSQKRGSADTQYF. In DNA, the CDR3 is TGTGCCAGCAGCCAAAAGCGGGGGAGCGCAGATACGCAGTATTTT.

V usage is TRBV18 and J usage is TRBJ2-5, with D maybe TRBD2 (5 bases). Germline CDR1 and CDR2: KGHSH and LQKENI. The CDR3 has 13 amino acids. Trimming took off 1 base at V and 5 bases at J, with 8 bases between the two ends. CDR3 nucleotide sequence: TGTGCCAGCTCACCACAGGGCGGGGAGACCCAGTACTTC. Residues: CASSPQGGETQYF.

The V call is TRBV7-2, the J call TRBJ1-5; 10 bases map to TRBD1. The CDR3 length is 15 residues. Trimming took 4 bases from V and 4 from J; bases not matched to a gene: 4. Germline CDR1 and CDR2: SGHTA and FQGNSA. CDR3 residues: CASSSRTGGNQPQHF. CDR3 sequence (DNA): TGTGCCAGCAGCTCAAGGACAGGGGGAAATCAGCCCCAGCATTTT.

CDR3 nucleotides: TGTGCCAGCAGCCGGGGGGGGAGCAATCAGCCCCAGCATTTT. It encodes CASSRGGSNQPQHF. The chain couples TRBV14 to TRBJ1-5; tentatively, D is TRBD1 (5 bases). V was cut by 4 bases and J by 1 base, with 8 bases left in between. Germline CDR1 reads SGHDN; CDR2 reads FVKESK. This CDR3 is 14 amino acids long.

This clone was seen only a few times. The J gene is TRBJ1-2, the V gene TRBV25-1; maybe TRBD1 (6 bases). The V end lost 4 bases, the J end lost 0 bases, and 15 bases lay between the germline ends. The germline CDR1 and CDR2 sequences are MGHDK and SYGVNS. This CDR3 has 16 amino acids. The CDR3 nucleotides read TGTGCCAGCAGTGGTACAGGGTTGGGACCTAACTATGGCTACACCTTC. It yields the protein CASSGTGLGPNYGYTF.

The chain joins TRBV5-1 to TRBJ2-7; 7 bases agree with TRBD2. The V gene's germline CDR1 is SGHRS and CDR2 YFSETQ. With 2 bases clipped from V and 4 bases from J, the junction kept 9 bases outside the gene matches. CDR3 length equals 15 residues. The CDR3 loop is CASSFRGGVRYEQYF. CDR3 bases: TGCGCCAGCAGCTTCCGTGGGGGGGTTCGGTACGAGCAGTACTTC. The variable domain in full, with the rest retrieved from reference TRBV5-1 and TRBJ2-7, is KAGVTQTPRYLIKTRGQQVTLSCSPISGHRSVSWYQQTPGQGLQFLFEYFSETQRNKGNFPGRFSGRQFSNSRSEMNVSTLELGDSALYLCASSFRGGVRYEQYFGPGTRLTVT.

The sample holds one count of this clone. The V call is TRBV28, the J call TRBJ1-2, with 7 bases that match TRBD1. The CDR3 runs to 11 residues. The junction had 2 bases not matched to a gene; V was cut back by 8 bases and J by 5 bases. Per the germline V gene, CDR1 is MDHEN and CDR2 is SYDVKM. DNA of the CDR3: TGTGCCAGCCAGGGACAGTATGGCTACACCTTC. This translates into CASQGQYGYTF.

The CDR3 region is CASSITGGAQSYGYTF. DNA for the CDR3: TGTGCCAGTAGTATAACAGGGGGAGCACAGTCCTATGGCTACACCTTC. This chain joins TRBV19 and TRBJ1-2; TRBD1 agrees at 8 bases. Germline values: CDR1 LNHDA, CDR2 SQIVND (reference sequence). The J segment lost 4 bases and the V segment lost 2 bases, leaving 9 bases of the junction unmatched. This CDR3 has 16 amino acids.

The J gene is TRBJ2-2, the V gene TRBV4-1; D unresolved. Trimming took off 0 bases at V and 6 bases at J, with 11 bases between the two ends. The germline V gene has CDR1 MGHRA and CDR2 YSYEKL. The CDR3 runs 15 residues. This chain's CDR3 is CASSQDPLWSGELFF. Here the CDR3 DNA reads TGCGCCAGCAGCCAAGATCCCCTATGGTCCGGGGAGCTGTTTTTT.